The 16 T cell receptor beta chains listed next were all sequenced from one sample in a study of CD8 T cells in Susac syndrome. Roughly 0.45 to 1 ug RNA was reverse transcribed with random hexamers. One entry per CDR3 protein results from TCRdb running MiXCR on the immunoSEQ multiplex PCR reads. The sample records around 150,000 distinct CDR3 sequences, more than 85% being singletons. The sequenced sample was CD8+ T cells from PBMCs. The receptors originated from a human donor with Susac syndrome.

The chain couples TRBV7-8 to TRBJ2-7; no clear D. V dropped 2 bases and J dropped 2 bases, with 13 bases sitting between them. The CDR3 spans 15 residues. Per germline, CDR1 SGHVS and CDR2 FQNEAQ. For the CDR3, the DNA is TGTGCCAGCAGCTTACCGGCCTCAAGTCCCTACGAGCAGTACTTC. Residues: CASSLPASSPYEQYF.

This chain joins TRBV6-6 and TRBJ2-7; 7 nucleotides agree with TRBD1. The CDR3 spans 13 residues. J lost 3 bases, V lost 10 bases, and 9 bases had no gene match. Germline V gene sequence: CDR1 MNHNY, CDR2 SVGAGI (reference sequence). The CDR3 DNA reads TGTGCCACCATAGGGACAGAGAACTACGAGCAGTACTTC. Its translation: CATIGTENYEQYF.

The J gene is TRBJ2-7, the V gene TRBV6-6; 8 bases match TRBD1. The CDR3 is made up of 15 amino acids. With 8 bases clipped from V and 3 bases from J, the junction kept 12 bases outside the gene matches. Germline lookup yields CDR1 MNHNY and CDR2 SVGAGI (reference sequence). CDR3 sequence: CASERGTGGLYEQYF. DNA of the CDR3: TGTGCCAGCGAAAGGGGGACAGGCGGACTCTACGAGCAGTACTTC.

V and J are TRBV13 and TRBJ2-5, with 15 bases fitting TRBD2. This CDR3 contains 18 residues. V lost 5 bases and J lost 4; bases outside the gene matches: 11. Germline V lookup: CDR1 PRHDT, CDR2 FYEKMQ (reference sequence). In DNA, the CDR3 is TGTGCCAGCAGCGTTAGGACTAGCGGGAGGGATCCCTCAGAGACCCAGTACTTC. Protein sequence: CASSVRTSGRDPSETQYF.

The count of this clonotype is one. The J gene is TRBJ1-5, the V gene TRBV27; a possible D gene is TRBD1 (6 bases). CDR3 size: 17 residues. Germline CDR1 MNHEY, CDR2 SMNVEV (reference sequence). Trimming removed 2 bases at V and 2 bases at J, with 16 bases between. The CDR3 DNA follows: TGTGCCAGCAGTTTAGTCGCTGCGGGGGCGGGCAATCAGCCCCAGCATTTT. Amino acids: CASSLVAAGAGNQPQHF.

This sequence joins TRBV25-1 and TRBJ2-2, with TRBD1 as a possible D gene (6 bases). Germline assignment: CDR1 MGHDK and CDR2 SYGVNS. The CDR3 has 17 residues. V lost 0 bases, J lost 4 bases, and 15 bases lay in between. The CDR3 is CASSEYGGQSSTGELFF. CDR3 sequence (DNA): TGTGCCAGCAGTGAATACGGAGGACAGTCTAGCACCGGGGAGCTGTTTTTT.

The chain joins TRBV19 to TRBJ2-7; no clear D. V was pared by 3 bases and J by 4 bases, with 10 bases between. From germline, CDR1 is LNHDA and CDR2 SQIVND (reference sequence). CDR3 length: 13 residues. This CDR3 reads CASSMGTLYEQYF. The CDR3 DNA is TGTGCCAGTAGTATGGGAACTTTATACGAGCAGTACTTC.

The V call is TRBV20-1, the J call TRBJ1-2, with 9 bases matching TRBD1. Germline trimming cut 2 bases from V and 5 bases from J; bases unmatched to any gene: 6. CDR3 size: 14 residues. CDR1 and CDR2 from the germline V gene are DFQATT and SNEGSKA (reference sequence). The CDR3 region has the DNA TGCAGTGCTAGACAGGACAGGGGAAGATATGGCTACACCTTC. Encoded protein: CSARQDRGRYGYTF.

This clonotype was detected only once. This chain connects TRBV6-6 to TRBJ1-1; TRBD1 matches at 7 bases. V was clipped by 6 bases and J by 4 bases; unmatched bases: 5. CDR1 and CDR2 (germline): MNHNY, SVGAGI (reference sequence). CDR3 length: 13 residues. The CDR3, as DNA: TGTGCCAGCAGGGAGGGACAGATCACTGAAGCTTTCTTT. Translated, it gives CASREGQITEAFF.

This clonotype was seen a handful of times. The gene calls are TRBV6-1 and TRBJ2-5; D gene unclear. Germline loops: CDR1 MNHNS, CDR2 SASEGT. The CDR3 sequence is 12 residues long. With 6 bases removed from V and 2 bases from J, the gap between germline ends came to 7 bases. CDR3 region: CASSQSQETQYF. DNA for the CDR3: TGTGCCAGCAGCCAGTCTCAAGAGACCCAGTACTTC.

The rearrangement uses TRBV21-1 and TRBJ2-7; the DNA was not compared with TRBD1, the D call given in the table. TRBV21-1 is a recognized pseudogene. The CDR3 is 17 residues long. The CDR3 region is CASSNSTGTEIVYEQYF. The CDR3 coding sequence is TGTGCCAGCAGCAATTCTACCGGGACAGAGATAGTCTACGAGCAGTACTTC.

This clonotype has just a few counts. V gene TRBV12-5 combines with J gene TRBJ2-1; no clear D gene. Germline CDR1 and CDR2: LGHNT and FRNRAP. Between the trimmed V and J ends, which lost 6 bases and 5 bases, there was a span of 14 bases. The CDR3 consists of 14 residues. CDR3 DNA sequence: TGTGCTAGTGGCTCCTCTAACCGGGACAATGAGCAGTTCTTC. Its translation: CASGSSNRDNEQFF.

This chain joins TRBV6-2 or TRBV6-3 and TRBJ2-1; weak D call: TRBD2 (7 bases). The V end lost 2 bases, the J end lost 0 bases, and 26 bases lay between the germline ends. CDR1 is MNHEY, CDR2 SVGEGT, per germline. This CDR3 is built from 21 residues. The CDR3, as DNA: TGTGCCAGCAGTTACATTTGGGCCAGGGGAAGCGGGGCCAGCTCCTACAATGAGCAGTTCTTC. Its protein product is CASSYIWARGSGASSYNEQFF.

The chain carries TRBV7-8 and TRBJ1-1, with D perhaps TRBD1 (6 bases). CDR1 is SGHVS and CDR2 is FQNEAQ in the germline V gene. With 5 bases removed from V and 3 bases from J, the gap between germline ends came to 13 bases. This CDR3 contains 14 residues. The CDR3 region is CASSAQGSHTEAFF. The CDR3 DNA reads TGTGCCAGCAGCGCACAGGGAAGTCACACTGAAGCTTTCTTT.

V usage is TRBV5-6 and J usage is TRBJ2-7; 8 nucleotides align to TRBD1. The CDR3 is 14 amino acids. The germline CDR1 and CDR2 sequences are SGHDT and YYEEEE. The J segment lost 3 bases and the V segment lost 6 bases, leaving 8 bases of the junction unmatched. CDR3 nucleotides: TGTGCCAGCAATCTAGCAGGGGGCGACTACGAGCAGTACTTC. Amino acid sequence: CASNLAGGDYEQYF.

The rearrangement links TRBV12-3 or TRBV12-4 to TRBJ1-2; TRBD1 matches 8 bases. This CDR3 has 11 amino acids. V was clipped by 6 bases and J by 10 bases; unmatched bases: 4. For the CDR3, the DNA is TGTGCCAGCAGCAAACAGGGGGTCTACACCTTC. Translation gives CASSKQGVYTF.